These T cell receptor beta chains were read from a single sample in a study of beta chain features in type 1 diabetes. The repertoire was sequenced with immunoSEQ multiplex PCR; TCRdb's copy has only in-frame clones and lacks some. The sample gives approximately 140,000 clones, less than 10% of which show up once; about 0.6% is in the top ten. Sequencing was performed on central memory CD4+ T cells from blood. The receptors here all came from a woman aged 40 to 55 in good health. Each CDR3 is given with its conserved first and last residue. A D gene is named only where the DNA matches it firmly. Clone sizes are given selectively: once, few, many, or a class where the clone is expanded.

abundance: -; d_gene: TRBD2; j_gene: TRBJ2-1; len: 16; v_gene: TRBV9; CDR3aa: CASSLTLIAGVDEQFF; CDR3nt: TGTGCCAGCAGCCTAACGCTTATAGCGGGGGTGGATGAGCAGTTCTTC
abundance: few; d_gene: TRBD2; j_gene: TRBJ2-2; len: 17; v_gene: TRBV19; CDR3aa: CASSPTLTSQDTGELFF; CDR3nt: TGTGCCAGTAGTCCCACCTTGACTAGCCAGGACACCGGGGAGCTGTTTTTT
abundance: few; d_gene: -; j_gene: TRBJ1-1; len: 17; v_gene: TRBV27; CDR3aa: CASSFSSGGTVNTEAFF; CDR3nt: TGTGCCAGCAGTTTCAGTTCAGGAGGGACTGTGAACACTGAAGCTTTCTTT
abundance: few; d_gene: TRBD1; j_gene: TRBJ2-2; len: 16; v_gene: TRBV5-1; CDR3aa: CASSEPGQVLSGELFF; CDR3nt: TGCGCCAGCAGCGAGCCGGGACAGGTCCTTTCGGGGGAGCTGTTTTTT
abundance: -; d_gene: TRBD2; j_gene: TRBJ2-3; len: 16; v_gene: TRBV11-2; CDR3aa: CASSLVGLAGGDTQYF; CDR3nt: TGTGCCAGCAGCTTAGTAGGACTAGCGGGGGGGGATACGCAGTATTTT
abundance: many; d_gene: TRBD1; j_gene: TRBJ2-7; len: 11; v_gene: TRBV29-1; CDR3aa: CSAQTGDEQYF; CDR3nt: TGCAGCGCCCAGACAGGGGACGAGCAGTACTTC
abundance: -; d_gene: -; j_gene: TRBJ2-7; len: 13; v_gene: TRBV2; CDR3aa: CASGRGEDAPQYF; CDR3nt: TGTGCCAGCGGACGGGGTGAAGATGCGCCGCAGTACTTC
abundance: -; d_gene: TRBD1; j_gene: TRBJ1-6; len: 13; v_gene: TRBV18; CDR3aa: CASRTGSDSPLHF; CDR3nt: TGTGCCAGCCGGACAGGGTCTGATTCACCCCTCCACTTT
abundance: -; d_gene: -; j_gene: TRBJ1-2; len: 12; v_gene: TRBV4-3; CDR3aa: CASSALGYGYTF; CDR3nt: TGCGCCAGCAGCGCCCTAGGCTATGGCTACACCTTC
abundance: few; d_gene: TRBD1; j_gene: TRBJ1-1; len: 16; v_gene: TRBV12-5; CDR3aa: CASGLARTGPNTEAFF; CDR3nt: TGTGCTAGTGGTTTGGCCCGGACAGGGCCGAACACTGAAGCTTTCTTT
abundance: few; d_gene: -; j_gene: TRBJ1-2; len: 14; v_gene: TRBV18; CDR3aa: CASSAQTVNYGYTF; CDR3nt: TGTGCCAGCTCAGCCCAGACAGTGAACTATGGCTACACCTTC
abundance: -; d_gene: -; j_gene: TRBJ2-7; len: 12; v_gene: TRBV28; CDR3aa: CASSPKAHEQYF; CDR3nt: TGTGCCAGCAGTCCCAAAGCCCACGAGCAGTACTTC
abundance: few; d_gene: -; j_gene: TRBJ2-2; len: 17; v_gene: TRBV10-3; CDR3aa: CAISKTETNANTGELFF; CDR3nt: TGTGCCATCAGCAAGACAGAAACTAATGCGAACACCGGGGAGCTGTTTTTT
abundance: -; d_gene: -; j_gene: TRBJ2-1; len: 12; v_gene: TRBV7-2; CDR3aa: CASSSIVGEQFF; CDR3nt: TGTGCCAGCAGTTCGATAGTTGGTGAGCAGTTCTTC
abundance: -; d_gene: TRBD2; j_gene: TRBJ2-7; len: 15; v_gene: TRBV18; CDR3aa: CASSPPAGGSREQYF; CDR3nt: TGTGCCAGCTCACCACCCGCGGGGGGCTCCCGCGAGCAGTACTTC
abundance: -; d_gene: TRBD1; j_gene: TRBJ1-2; len: 15; v_gene: TRBV13; CDR3aa: CASSLGGDRDYGYTF; CDR3nt: TGTGCCAGCAGCTTAGGCGGGGACAGGGACTATGGCTACACCTTC
abundance: few; d_gene: TRBD2; j_gene: TRBJ2-1; len: 14; v_gene: TRBV9; CDR3aa: CASSPGLASETLVF; CDR3nt: TGTGCCAGCAGCCCAGGACTAGCGTCAGAGACGCTAGTCTTC
abundance: -; d_gene: -; j_gene: TRBJ1-2; len: 15; v_gene: TRBV5-1; CDR3aa: CASSLWSAGNYGYTF; CDR3nt: TGCGCCAGCAGCTTGTGGTCCGCAGGCAACTATGGCTACACCTTC
abundance: -; d_gene: -; j_gene: TRBJ2-5; len: 15; v_gene: TRBV2; CDR3aa: CASSEWSGGPETQYF; CDR3nt: TGTGCCAGCAGTGAATGGTCGGGGGGCCCAGAGACCCAGTACTTC
abundance: -; d_gene: TRBD1; j_gene: TRBJ1-1; len: 13; v_gene: TRBV6-6; CDR3aa: CASIKTGGGEAFF; CDR3nt: TGTGCCAGCATAAAAACAGGGGGCGGTGAAGCTTTCTTT
abundance: -; d_gene: TRBD1; j_gene: TRBJ1-1; len: 15; v_gene: TRBV5-6; CDR3aa: CASSLGDRVNTEAFF; CDR3nt: TGTGCCAGCAGCTTGGGTGACAGGGTCAACACTGAAGCTTTCTTT
abundance: few; d_gene: TRBD1; j_gene: TRBJ2-1; len: 15; v_gene: TRBV29-1; CDR3aa: CSVEAKSRQGTQQFF; CDR3nt: TGCAGCGTTGAAGCCAAAAGCCGACAGGGGACCCAGCAGTTCTTC
abundance: -; d_gene: -; j_gene: TRBJ2-3; len: 16; v_gene: TRBV7-8; CDR3aa: CASSLGVASLTDTQYF; CDR3nt: TGTGCCAGCAGCTTAGGGGTGGCTAGCCTCACAGATACGCAGTATTTT